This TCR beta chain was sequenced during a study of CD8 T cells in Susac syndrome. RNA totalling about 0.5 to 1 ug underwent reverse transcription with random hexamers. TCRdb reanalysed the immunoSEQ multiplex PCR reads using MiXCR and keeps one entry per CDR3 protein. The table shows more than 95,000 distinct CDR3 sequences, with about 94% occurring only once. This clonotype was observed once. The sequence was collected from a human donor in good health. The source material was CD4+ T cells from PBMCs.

The CDR3 DNA is TGTGCCAGCAGTTATACAGGGTTCTACACTGAAGCTTTCTTT. It translates to CASSYTGFYTEAFF. The V and J genes are TRBV6-2 or TRBV6-3 and TRBJ1-1, with a tentative D call TRBD1 (6 bases). The CDR3 has 14 residues. Trimming removed 3 bases from V and 3 bases from J, with 11 bases in between. The germline V gene has CDR1 MNHEY and CDR2 SVGEGT.